This T cell receptor beta chain was identified during a study of PD-1 blockade in classical Hodgkin lymphoma. About the study: The patients were dosed with nivolumab 3 mg/kg, infused intravenously every 2 weeks.

General study points: Repertoire differences lack defined causes, possibly disease activity or prior therapy. Patients who responded completely had about the same baseline diversity as newly diagnosed patients. Patients starting nivolumab less than 1 year after ASCT had lower diversity and were excluded from later analyses.

All patients relapsed after autologous stem cell transplantation, and brentuximab vedotin exposure varied. Germline V gives CDR1 SGHAT, CDR2 FQNNGV. Trimming left V 0 bases short and J 0 bases short, with 5 bases between. The CDR3 spans 15 residues. Note on this clone: Its specificity is not known.

This table comes from immunoSEQ multiplex PCR, and its TCRdb copy is limited to in-frame clones, with some not included. The sample includes tens of thousands of clones, roughly 90% of them seen just once. This TCR derives from a human donor with classical Hodgkin lymphoma. The chain links TRBV11-2 to TRBJ2-2; the D gene is possibly TRBD2 (5 bases). Specimen: peripheral blood mononuclear cells (PBMCs), collected at baseline. The CDR3 nucleotides read TGTGCCAGCAGCTTAGACGGGGCGAACACCGGGGAGCTGTTTTTT. Its translation: CASSLDGANTGELFF.